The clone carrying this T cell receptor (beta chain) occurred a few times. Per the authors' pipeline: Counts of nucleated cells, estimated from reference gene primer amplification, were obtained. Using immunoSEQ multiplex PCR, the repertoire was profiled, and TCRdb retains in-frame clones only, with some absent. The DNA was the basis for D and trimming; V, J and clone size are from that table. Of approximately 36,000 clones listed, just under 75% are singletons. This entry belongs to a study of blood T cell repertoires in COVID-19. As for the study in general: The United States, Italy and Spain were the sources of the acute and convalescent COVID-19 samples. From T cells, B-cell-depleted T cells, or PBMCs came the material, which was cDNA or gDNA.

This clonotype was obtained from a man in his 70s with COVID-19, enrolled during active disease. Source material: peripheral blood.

CDR3 DNA sequence: TGTGCCAGCAGCATACAGGGCAACACTGAAGCTTTCTTT. Amino acids: CASSIQGNTEAFF. This sequence joins TRBV6-4 and TRBJ1-1; perhaps TRBD1 as D (6 bases). Germline-derived CDR1 and CDR2 are MRHNA and SNTAGT. Trimming removed 6 bases from V and 2 bases from J, with 10 bases in between. The CDR3 extends over 13 amino acids.